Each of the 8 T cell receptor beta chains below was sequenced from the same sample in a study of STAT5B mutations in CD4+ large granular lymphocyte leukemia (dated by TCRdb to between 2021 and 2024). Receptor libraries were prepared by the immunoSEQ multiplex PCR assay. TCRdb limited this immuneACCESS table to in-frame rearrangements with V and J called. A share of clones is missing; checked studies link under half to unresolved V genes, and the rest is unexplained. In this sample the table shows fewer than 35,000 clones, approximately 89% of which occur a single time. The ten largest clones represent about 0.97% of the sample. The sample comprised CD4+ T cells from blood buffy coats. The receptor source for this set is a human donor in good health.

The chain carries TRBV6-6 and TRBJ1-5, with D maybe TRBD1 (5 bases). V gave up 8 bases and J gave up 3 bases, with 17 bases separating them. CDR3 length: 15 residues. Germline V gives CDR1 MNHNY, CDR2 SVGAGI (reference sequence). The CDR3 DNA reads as TGTGCCAGCTCCAATTTGGGGGGGTACAATCAGCCCCAGCATTTT. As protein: CASSNLGGYNQPQHF.

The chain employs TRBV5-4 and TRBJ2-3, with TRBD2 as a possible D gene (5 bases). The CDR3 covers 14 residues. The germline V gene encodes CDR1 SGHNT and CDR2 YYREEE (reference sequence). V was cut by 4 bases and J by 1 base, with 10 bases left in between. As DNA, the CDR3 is TGTGCCAGCAGCACCGCGGGCGGCACAGATACGCAGTATTTT. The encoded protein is CASSTAGGTDTQYF.

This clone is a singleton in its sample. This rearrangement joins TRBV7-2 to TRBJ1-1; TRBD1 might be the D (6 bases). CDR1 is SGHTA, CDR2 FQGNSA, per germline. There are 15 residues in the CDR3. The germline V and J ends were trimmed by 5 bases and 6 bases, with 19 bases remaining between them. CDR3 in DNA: TGTGCCAGCAGCCCGATTGGCCAGACAGGTTCTGAAGCTTTCTTT. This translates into CASSPIGQTGSEAFF.

CDR3: CASSRSGTSGSVWNEQFF. DNA of the CDR3: TGCGCCAGCAGCCGAAGTGGGACTAGCGGGAGTGTATGGAATGAGCAGTTCTTC. This chain links TRBV4-3 with TRBJ2-1, with TRBD2 matching 14 bases. CDR1 LGHNA and CDR2 YSLEER come from the germline V gene. This CDR3 contains 18 residues. Trimming removed 4 bases from V and 7 bases from J; junction bases left unmatched: 12.

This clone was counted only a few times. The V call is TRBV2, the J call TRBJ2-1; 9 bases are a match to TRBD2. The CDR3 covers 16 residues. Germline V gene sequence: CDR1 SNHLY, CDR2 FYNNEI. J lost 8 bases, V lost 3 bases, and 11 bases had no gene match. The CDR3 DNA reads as TGTGCCAGCAGTGAGACTAGCGGAGGCAGGTCCCATGAGCAGTTCTTC. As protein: CASSETSGGRSHEQFF.

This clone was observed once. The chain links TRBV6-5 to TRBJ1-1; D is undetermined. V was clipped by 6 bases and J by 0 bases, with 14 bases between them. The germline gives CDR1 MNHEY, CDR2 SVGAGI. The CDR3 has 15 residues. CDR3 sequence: CASSDLSGMNTEAFF. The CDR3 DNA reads TGTGCCAGCAGCGACCTCAGTGGGATGAACACTGAAGCTTTCTTT.

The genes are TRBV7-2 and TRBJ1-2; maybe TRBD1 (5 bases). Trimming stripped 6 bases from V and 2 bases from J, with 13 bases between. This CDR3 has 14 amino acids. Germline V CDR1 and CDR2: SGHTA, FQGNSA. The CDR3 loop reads CASSQGAENYGYTF. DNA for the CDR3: TGTGCCAGCAGTCAGGGTGCGGAAAACTATGGCTACACCTTC. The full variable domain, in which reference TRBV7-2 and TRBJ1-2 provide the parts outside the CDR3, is GAGVSQSPSNKVTEKGKDVELRCDPISGHTALYWYRQSLGQGLEFLIYFQGNSAPDKSGLPSDRFSAERTGGSVSTLTIQRTQQEDSAVYLCASSQGAENYGYTFGSGTRLTVV.

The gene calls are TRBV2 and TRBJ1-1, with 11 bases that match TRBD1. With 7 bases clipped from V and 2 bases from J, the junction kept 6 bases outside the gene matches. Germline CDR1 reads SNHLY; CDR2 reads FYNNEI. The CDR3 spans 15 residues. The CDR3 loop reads CASTGTGGGNTEAFF. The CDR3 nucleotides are TGTGCCAGCACCGGGACAGGGGGGGGAAACACTGAAGCTTTCTTT.